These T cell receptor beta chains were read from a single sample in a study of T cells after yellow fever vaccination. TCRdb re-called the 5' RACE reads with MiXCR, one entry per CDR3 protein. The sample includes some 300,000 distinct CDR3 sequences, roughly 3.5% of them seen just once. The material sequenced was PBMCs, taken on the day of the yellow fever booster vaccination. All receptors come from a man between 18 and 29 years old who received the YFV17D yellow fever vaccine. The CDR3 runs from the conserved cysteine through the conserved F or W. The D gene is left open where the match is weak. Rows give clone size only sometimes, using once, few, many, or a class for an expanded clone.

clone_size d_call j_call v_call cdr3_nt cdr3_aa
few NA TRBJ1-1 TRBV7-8 NA CASRGTLKLSLDKAPDSRNTEAFF
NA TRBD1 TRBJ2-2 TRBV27 TGTGCCAGCAGTCTATGGACAGGGGGAATCGGGGAGCTGTTTTTT CASSLWTGGIGELFF
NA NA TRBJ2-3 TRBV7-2 TGTGCCAGCAGCCCCAGGGTCACAGATACGCAGTATTTT CASSPRVTDTQYF
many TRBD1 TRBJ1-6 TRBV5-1 TGCGCCAGCAGCGAAGGGACAGGGGGTTCACCCCTCCACTTT CASSEGTGGSPLHF
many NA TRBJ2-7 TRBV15 TGTGCCACCAGCAGTCCGCCCTCTTACGAGCAGTACTTC CATSSPPSYEQYF
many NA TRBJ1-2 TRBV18 TGTGCCAGCTCACCATCCAGGGTCGGTGGCTACACCTTC CASSPSRVGGYTF
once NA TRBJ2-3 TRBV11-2 TGTGCCAGCAGCCGCGCACTTTCCGGGGTGGATACGCAGTATTTT CASSRALSGVDTQYF
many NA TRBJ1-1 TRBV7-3 TGTGCCAGCAGCTTGGGGCCCGGGGCGGGAAACACTGAAGCTTTCTTT CASSLGPGAGNTEAFF
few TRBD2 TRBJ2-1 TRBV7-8 TGTGCCAGCAGCTGGAGGAGCGGGGGGGCAAACAATGAGCAGTTCTTC CASSWRSGGANNEQFF
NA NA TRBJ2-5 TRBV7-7 TGTGCTAGCAGCTTAAGCATCTACCAAGAGACCCAGTACTTC CASSLSIYQETQYF
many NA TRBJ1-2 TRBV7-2 TGTGCCAGCAGCTTAGGAAATAACAGGGTCTATGGCTACACCTTC CASSLGNNRVYGYTF
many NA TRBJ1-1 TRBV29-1 TGCAGCGTTGGTGACACTGAAGCTTTCTTT CSVGDTEAFF
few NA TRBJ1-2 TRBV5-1 TGCGCCAGCAGCTTGGGACCGTATGGGGACGGAGATGACCCTAACTATGGCTACACCTTC CASSLGPYGDGDDPNYGYTF
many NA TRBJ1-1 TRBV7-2 TGTGCCAGCAGCTTCGGTACCGCCACTGAAGCTTTCTTT CASSFGTATEAFF
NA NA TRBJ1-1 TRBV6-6 TGTGCCAGCAGACGCCCCCGTGGAGGGGCGATCGGGGCGTACACTGAAGCTTTCTTT CASRRPRGGAIGAYTEAFF
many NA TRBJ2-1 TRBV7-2 TGTGCCAGCAGTCGACAGACTCTCTCCTACAATGAGCAGTTCTTC CASSRQTLSYNEQFF
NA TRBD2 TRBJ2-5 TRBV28 TGTGCCAGCAGCTTCAAGGCCAACCCGTTAGCGGGGCAAGAGACCCAGTACTTC CASSFKANPLAGQETQYF
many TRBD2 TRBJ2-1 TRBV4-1 TGCGCCAGCAGCCAAGAGGCAGCGGGGGGGCCTGGTGAGCAGTTCTTC CASSQEAAGGPGEQFF
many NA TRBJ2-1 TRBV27 TGTGCCAGCAGCCGTGCGGGGTGGAATGAGCAGTTCTTC CASSRAGWNEQFF
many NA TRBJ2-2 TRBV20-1 TGCAGTGCCGGCCTACCGTCCGGGGAGCTGTTTTTT CSAGLPSGELFF
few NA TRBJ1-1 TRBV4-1 TGCGCCAGCAGCCCGGGGGGAGAATTAACTGAAGCTTTCTTT CASSPGGELTEAFF
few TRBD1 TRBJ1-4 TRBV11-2 TGTGCCAGCAGCGTCCGACAGGGGGATAATGAAAAACTGTTTTTT CASSVRQGDNEKLFF
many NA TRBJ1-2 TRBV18 TGTGCCAGCTCATTCGAAATGAACCCTGGCTACACCTTC CASSFEMNPGYTF
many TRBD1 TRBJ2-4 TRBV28 TGTGCCAGCAGTTTATTGGGACAGGGGGCAGCCAAAAACATTCAGTACTTC CASSLLGQGAAKNIQYF
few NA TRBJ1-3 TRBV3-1 TGTGCCAGCAGTCGGGACTCCGAAAACACCATATATTTT CASSRDSENTIYF
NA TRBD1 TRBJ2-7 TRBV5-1 TGCGCCAGCAGCTTGGGACAGGGCAACTATAACCACGAGCAGTACTTC CASSLGQGNYNHEQYF
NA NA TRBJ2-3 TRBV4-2 TGTGCCAGCAGCCAACTGGACAGTTCAGATACGCAGTATTTT CASSQLDSSDTQYF
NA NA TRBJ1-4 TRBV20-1 TGCAGTGCCCACCTAGGGGGTTTAACTAATGAAAAACTGTTTTTT CSAHLGGLTNEKLFF
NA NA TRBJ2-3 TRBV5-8 TGTGCCAGCAGAACGGCACCCTCCCTGGCAGATACGCAGTATTTT CASRTAPSLADTQYF
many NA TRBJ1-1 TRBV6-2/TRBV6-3 TGTGCCAGCAGTTTGGTACAGGCGGCTGAAGCTTTCTTT CASSLVQAAEAFF
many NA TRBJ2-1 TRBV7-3 TGTGCCAGCAGCTTAAGTCGGAACAATGAGCAGTTCTTC CASSLSRNNEQFF
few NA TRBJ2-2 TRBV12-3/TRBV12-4 TGTGCCAGCAGTCTGCTACAGGGTTCCGGGGAGCTGTTTTTT CASSLLQGSGELFF
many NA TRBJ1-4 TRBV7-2 TGTGCCAGCAAGTCGGTCGCAGGGACTGAAAAACTGTTTTTT CASKSVAGTEKLFF
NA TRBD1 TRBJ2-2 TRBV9 TGTGCCAGCAGCGACGATGAGGCAGGGGGTGGGGAGCTGTTTTTT CASSDDEAGGGELFF
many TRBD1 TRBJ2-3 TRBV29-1 TGCAGCGCCGAGGCGACAGGGGGCACAGATACGCAGTATTTT CSAEATGGTDTQYF
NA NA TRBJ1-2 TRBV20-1 TGCAGTGCTGGCGACAAATTCTATGGCTACACCTTC CSAGDKFYGYTF
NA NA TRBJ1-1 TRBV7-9 TGTGCCAGCAGCTTACCAGGGCCACTTGAAGCTTTCTTT CASSLPGPLEAFF
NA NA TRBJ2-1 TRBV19 TGTGCCAGCTCCTGGCACTACAATGAGCAGTTCTTC CASSWHYNEQFF
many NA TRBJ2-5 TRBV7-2 TGTGCCAGCAGCTCCGGACAGCTCCCGGAGACCCAGTACTTC CASSSGQLPETQYF
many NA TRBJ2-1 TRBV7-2 TGTGCCAGCAGCGCAGATCGGGCCCGGGATGAGCAGTTCTTC CASSADRARDEQFF
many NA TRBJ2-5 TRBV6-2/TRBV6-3 TGTGCCAGCAGTTCCCTGACTGACCAAGAGACCCAGTACTTC CASSSLTDQETQYF
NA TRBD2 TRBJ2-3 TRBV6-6 TGTGCCAGCAGTTATCAAGCGGGGGGGCGAGATACGCAGTATTTT CASSYQAGGRDTQYF
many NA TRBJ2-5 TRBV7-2 TGTGCCAGCAGCTTAGCGCGGGCAGAAGAGACCCAGTACTTC CASSLARAEETQYF
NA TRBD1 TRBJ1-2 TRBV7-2 TGTGCCAACAGCTTGGGACAGAACTATGGCTACACCTTC CANSLGQNYGYTF
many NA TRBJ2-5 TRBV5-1 TGCGCCAGCAGCAAGACCCGTGAGACCCAGTACTTC CASSKTRETQYF
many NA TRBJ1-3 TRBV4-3 TGCGCCAGCAGCAAAGGACAGTCTGGAAACACCATATATTTT CASSKGQSGNTIYF
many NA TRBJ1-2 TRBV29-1 TGCAGCGTTGAAGAAGGCGGTGCCAACTATGGCTACACCTTC CSVEEGGANYGYTF
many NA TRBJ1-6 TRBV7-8 TGTGCCAGCAGCCCCCCCCGGCAGGGGAATCTATCACCCCTCCACTTT CASSPPRQGNLSPLHF
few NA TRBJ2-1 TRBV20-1 TGCAGTGCTAGTCCCAGGGGCCGATACAATGAGCAGTTCTTC CSASPRGRYNEQFF
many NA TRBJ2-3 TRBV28 TGTGCCAGCAGCCGCCCAGGGGGGGCTCACACAGATACGCAGTATTTT CASSRPGGAHTDTQYF
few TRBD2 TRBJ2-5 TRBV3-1 TGTGCCAGCAGCCTTTTAGCGGGGGGGTGGCAAGAGACCCAGTACTTC CASSLLAGGWQETQYF
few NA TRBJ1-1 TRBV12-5 TGTGCTAGTGGTTTACCTGAAGCTTTCTTT CASGLPEAFF
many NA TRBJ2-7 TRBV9 TGTGCCAGCGCACCGGAGGTAGGGCCCTCCTACGAGCAGTACTTC CASAPEVGPSYEQYF
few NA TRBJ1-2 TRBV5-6 TGTGCCAGCAGCTTCCGGACCTCCTATGGCTACACCTTC CASSFRTSYGYTF
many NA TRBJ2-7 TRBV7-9 TGTGCCAGCAGCAACTTCACCGGGCAGTACTTC CASSNFTGQYF
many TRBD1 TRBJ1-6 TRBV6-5 TGTGCCAGCAGTTACCGACAGGGGAGCTCCTATAATTCACCCCTCCACTTT CASSYRQGSSYNSPLHF